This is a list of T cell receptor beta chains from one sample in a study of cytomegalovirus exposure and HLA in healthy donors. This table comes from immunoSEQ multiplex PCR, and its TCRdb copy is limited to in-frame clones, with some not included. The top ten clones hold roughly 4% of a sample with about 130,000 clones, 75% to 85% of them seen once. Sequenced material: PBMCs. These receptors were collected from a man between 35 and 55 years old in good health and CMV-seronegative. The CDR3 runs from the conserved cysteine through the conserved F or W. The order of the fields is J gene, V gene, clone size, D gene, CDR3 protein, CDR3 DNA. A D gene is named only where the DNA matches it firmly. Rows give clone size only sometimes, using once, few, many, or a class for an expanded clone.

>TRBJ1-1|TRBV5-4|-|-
CASSSGLWREHTEAFF
TGTGCCAGCAGCTCGGGACTTTGGAGAGAGCACACTGAAGCTTTCTTT
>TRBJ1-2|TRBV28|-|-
CASMIPGYGYTF
TGTGCCAGCATGATCCCCGGCTATGGCTACACCTTC
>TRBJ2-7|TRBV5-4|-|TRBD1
CASGTGVNYEQCF
TGTGCCAGCGGGACAGGGGTTAATTACGAGCAGTGCTTC
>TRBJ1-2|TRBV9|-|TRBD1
CASSDGGQGEGYTF
TGTGCCAGCAGCGACGGGGGACAGGGGGAAGGCTACACCTTC
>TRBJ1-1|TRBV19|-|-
CASSIQQLNTEAFF
TGTGCCAGTAGTATTCAACAGCTGAACACTGAAGCTTTCTTT
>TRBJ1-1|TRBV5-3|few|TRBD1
CARSAGTGGDQAFF
TGTGCCAGAAGCGCAGGTACAGGGGGAGACCAAGCTTTCTTT
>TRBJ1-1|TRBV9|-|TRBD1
CASSGGQGEAFF
TGTGCCAGCAGCGGAGGACAGGGAGAAGCTTTCTTT
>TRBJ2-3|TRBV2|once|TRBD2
CASRGGIGSLTDTQYF
TGTGCCAGCAGGGGGGGGATAGGGTCGCTCACAGATACGCAGTATTTT
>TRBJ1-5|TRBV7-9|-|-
CASSLVQSYQPQHF
TGTGCCAGCAGCTTAGTCCAGTCTTATCAGCCCCAGCATTTT
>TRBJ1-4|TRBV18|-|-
CASSPPSLGEGKLFF
TGTGCCAGCTCACCACCGAGCCTCGGGGAGGGAAAACTGTTTTTT
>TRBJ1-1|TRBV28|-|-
CASAGQSMNTEAFF
TGTGCCAGCGCCGGACAGTCGATGAACACTGAAGCTTTCTTT
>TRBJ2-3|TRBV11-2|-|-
CASRIGGAETDTQYF
TGTGCCAGCAGGATAGGGGGTGCCGAGACAGATACGCAGTATTTT